The 28 T cell receptor beta chains listed next were all sequenced from one sample in a study of spatial heterogeneity in lung cancer. Findings of the study overall: For expanded intratumoral alpha and beta TCRs, counts tracked tumor mutation counts.

No cognate antigen is known for these TCRs. Via MiXCR, TCRdb re-called the 5' RACE reads, giving one row per CDR3 protein. This sample has approximately 7,800 distinct CDR3 sequences, with approximately 9% found just once. Time point denoted: sample taken at primary tumor resection. The source was lung tumor tissue, collected at surgery. Every receptor here comes from a male donor with early-stage non-small cell lung cancer.

This clonotype was seen many times. This beta chain is off target for a library built for alpha chains, so its abundance means little. The chain recombines TRBV4-3 with TRBJ1-5, with a weak D call TRBD1 (6 bases). Germline V gene sequence: CDR1 LGHNA, CDR2 YSLEER. Trimming stripped 6 bases from V and 1 base from J, with 16 bases between. The length of the CDR3 is 16 residues. CDR3 DNA sequence: TGCGCCAGCAGTATATCTTGGGGGGCGAGCAATCAGCCCCAGCATTTT. As protein: CASSISWGASNQPQHF.

Many counts were recorded for this clonotype. As an off-target read in a library built for alpha chains, this beta chain has a frequency of little significance. This chain uses TRBV2 with TRBJ1-1; D is unresolved. Germline assignment: CDR1 SNHLY and CDR2 FYNNEI. V was trimmed by 4 bases and J by 7 bases, leaving 10 bases between them. This CDR3 comprises 12 residues. The CDR3 DNA is TGTGCCAGCAGTGGTCGGCACATTGAAGCTTTCTTT. Translation: CASSGRHIEAFF.

This clonotype has ten or more counts. This beta chain slipped into a library made for alpha chains as a stray read, so its size is not meaningful. This sequence joins TRBV20-1 and TRBJ2-2; D not resolved. Germline V gene sequence: CDR1 DFQATT, CDR2 SNEGSKA (reference sequence). Trimming removed 5 bases at V and 0 bases at J, with 13 bases between. The CDR3 contains 15 residues. CDR3 nucleotide sequence: TGCAGTGCTGGTGGGGTTTCCGCGAACACCGGGGAGCTGTTTTTT. This translates into CSAGGVSANTGELFF.

This clonotype was detected ten times or more. Being off target in a library aimed at alpha chains, this beta chain has a size of little meaning. The V and J genes are TRBV7-2 and TRBJ2-7; 9 bases are shared with TRBD1. Germline V gene sequence: CDR1 SGHTA, CDR2 FQGNSA. The junction had 4 bases not matched to a gene; V was cut back by 1 base and J by 3 bases. The length of the CDR3 is 15 residues. CDR3 sequence (DNA): TGTGCCAGCAGCTTAGTTTGGACAGGGGTCTACGAGCAGTACTTC. It is translated as CASSLVWTGVYEQYF.

This clonotype is medium-sized within its sample. Little can be read into the size of this beta chain, an off-target read in a library designed for alpha chains. V is TRBV5-1 and J is TRBJ2-3, with D unresolved. Trimming stripped 7 bases from V and 2 bases from J, with 17 bases between. Per the germline V gene, CDR1 is SGHRS and CDR2 is YFSETQ. The CDR3 loop spans 15 amino acids. The CDR3 region is CASHPTGSFTDTQYF. CDR3 coding DNA: TGCGCCAGCCACCCAACTGGTAGTTTCACAGATACGCAGTATTTT.

This clonotype is medium-sized by share. This beta chain is a stray read from a library made for alpha chains; its abundance is not meaningful. V is TRBV29-1 and J is TRBJ2-3, with TRBD2 identical over 10 bases. The CDR3 extends over 13 amino acids. V trimming: 7 bases; J trimming: 3 bases; junction bases outside the gene matches: 4. Germline CDR1 SQVTM, CDR2 ANQGSEA. CDR3 bases: TGCAGCGCTAGCGGGAGCAGGACAGATACGCAGTATTTT. Protein sequence: CSASGSRTDTQYF.

This clonotype was seen repeatedly, ten times or more. The size of this beta chain means little, since it is a stray read in a library made for alpha chains. V and J are TRBV5-1 and TRBJ2-1; 11 bases map to TRBD2. After removal of 5 bases from V and 8 bases from J, the junction contained 6 bases not matched to a gene. Germline V gene data show CDR1 as SGHRS and CDR2 as YFSETQ. The length of the CDR3 is 14 residues. In DNA form, the CDR3 reads TGCGCCAGCAGGTCGGTTAGCGGGAGGGATGAGCAGTTCTTC. Residues: CASRSVSGRDEQFF.

Judged by abundance, this clonotype is medium-sized. This beta chain is off target for a library built for alpha chains, so its abundance means little. The CDR3 region has the DNA TGTGCCAGTATGACGACCGGGGAGACCCAGTACTTC. Translation gives CASMTTGETQYF. The V gene is TRBV2, the J gene TRBJ2-5; D is undetermined. Trimming cost V 9 bases and J 5 bases, with 13 bases left between them. Per the germline V gene, CDR1 is SNHLY and CDR2 is FYNNEI. This CDR3 has 12 residues.

This clonotype occurred many times. Little can be read into the size of this beta chain, an off-target read in a library designed for alpha chains. The V and J genes are TRBV7-2 and TRBJ2-5, with unresolved D. Germline CDR1 reads SGHTA; CDR2 reads FQGNSA. The length of the CDR3 is 13 residues. Trimming took off 1 base at V and 5 bases at J, with 8 bases between the two ends. CDR3 bases: TGTGCCAGCAGCTTAGGGCTCTGGGAGACCCAGTACTTC. It translates to CASSLGLWETQYF.

This clonotype was counted ten times or more. This beta chain lies outside the target of a library built for alpha chains; its clone size means little. V gene TRBV9 combines with J gene TRBJ1-1; D perhaps matches TRBD1 (5 bases). The CDR3 is made up of 14 amino acids. The ends were cut back, 2 bases at V and 7 bases at J, with 15 bases in the middle. CDR1 SGDLS and CDR2 YYNGEE come from the germline V gene. The CDR3 DNA follows: TGTGCCAGCAGCGTGGTGGGGGACTCCGATGAAGCTTTCTTT. It is translated as CASSVVGDSDEAFF.

This clonotype was detected only a few times. This beta chain is an off-target read within a library intended for alpha chains, so its frequency means little. J is TRBJ1-5 and V is TRBV5-1, with D possibly matching TRBD1 (6 bases). Trimming removed 7 bases from V and 3 bases from J, with 11 bases in between. This CDR3 has 13 amino acids. Germline CDR1 is SGHRS and CDR2 is YFSETQ. The CDR3 here is CASRRGDNQPQHF. The DNA of the CDR3 is TGCGCCAGCCGGAGGGGGGACAATCAGCCCCAGCATTTT.

This clonotype came up a few times. This beta chain came through as a stray read in a library set up for alpha chains, and its size says little. This chain joins TRBV2 and TRBJ2-3, with TRBD1 as a possible D gene (6 bases). V lost 11 bases to trimming and J lost 3 bases, with 18 bases between them. The CDR3 is 14 residues long. Germline assignment: CDR1 SNHLY and CDR2 FYNNEI. The CDR3 is CAGSRTVTTDTQYF. CDR3 DNA sequence: TGTGCCGGCTCCCGGACAGTAACAACAGATACGCAGTATTTT. Full variable domain (outside the CDR3, taken from reference TRBV2 and TRBJ2-3): EPEVTQTPSHQVTQMGQEVILRCVPISNHLYFYWYRQILGQKVEFLVSFYNNEISEKSEIFDDQFSVERPDGSNFTLKIRSTKLEDSAMYFCAGSRTVTTDTQYFGPGTRLTVL.

This clonotype is medium-sized (0.01 to 0.1%) within its sample. Little can be read into the size of this beta chain, an off-target read in a library designed for alpha chains. The J gene is TRBJ2-5, the V gene TRBV10-3; D call uncertain. The V gene lost 10 bases and the J gene lost 1 base, with 10 bases spanning the gap. Germline CDR1 ENHRY, CDR2 SYGVKD. There are 12 residues in the CDR3. The CDR3 is CATAGLQETQYF. The CDR3 nucleotides are TGTGCCACCGCCGGCCTCCAAGAGACCCAGTACTTC.

Remarks on this clonotype: This beta chain turned up in a library designed for alpha chains; as an off-target read, its abundance says little. The chain carries TRBV20-1 and TRBJ2-3, with unresolved D. The CDR3 sequence is 14 residues long. CDR1 and CDR2 from the germline V gene are DFQATT and SNEGSKA (reference sequence). V lost 4 bases, J lost 5 bases, and 16 bases lay in between. The CDR3 DNA is TGCAGTGCTATAGAATCCTCCGTAGGAGATACGCAGTATTTT. It is translated as CSAIESSVGDTQYF.

This clonotype is categorized as medium-sized. This beta chain turned up in a library designed for alpha chains; as an off-target read, its abundance says little. The J gene is TRBJ1-2, the V gene TRBV30, with D hard to call. The germline V gene encodes CDR1 GTSNPN and CDR2 SVGIG (reference sequence). Trimming took 3 bases from V and 3 from J, leaving 5 bases between them. This CDR3 is built from 11 residues. The CDR3 sequence: CAWSGYYGYTF. The CDR3 DNA sequence: TGTGCCTGGAGCGGATACTATGGCTACACCTTC.

The sample holds a few counts of this clonotype. Because the library targeted alpha chains, this beta chain is an off-target read whose size means little. The chain combines TRBV6-5 with TRBJ2-3; TRBD1 might be the D (5 bases). The CDR3 loop spans 17 amino acids. V lost 5 bases to trimming and J lost 2 bases, with 20 bases between them. Germline lookup yields CDR1 MNHEY and CDR2 SVGAGI. The CDR3 protein is CASSTRQNLGATDTQYF. The DNA for the CDR3 is TGTGCCAGCAGTACCCGACAAAACCTTGGGGCCACAGATACGCAGTATTTT.

This clonotype was counted ten times or more. A library made for alpha chains picked up this beta chain off target, so its size means little. The chain recombines TRBV5-1 with TRBJ2-7; 7 nucleotides align to TRBD2. The germline V gene has CDR1 SGHRS and CDR2 YFSETQ. Trimming at V came to 4 bases and at J to 3 bases, leaving 7 bases not matched to a gene. This CDR3 spans 14 amino acids. CDR3 in DNA: TGCGCCAGCAGCGGGTCTAGCGGAGGCTACGAGCAGTACTTC. The encoded protein is CASSGSSGGYEQYF.

Within the sample, this clonotype is medium-sized. This beta chain turned up in a library designed for alpha chains; as an off-target read, its abundance says little. The chain recombines TRBV3-1 with TRBJ2-2; weak D call: TRBD2 (5 bases). Germline CDR1 and CDR2: LGHDT and YNNKEL (reference sequence). This CDR3 is 14 amino acids long. V was clipped by 4 bases and J by 4 bases, with 10 bases between them. CDR3 in amino acids: CASSRGEGTGELFF. The CDR3 region has the DNA TGTGCCAGCAGCCGGGGAGAGGGCACCGGGGAGCTGTTTTTT. The full variable domain, with the rest looked up from reference TRBV3-1 and TRBJ2-2, is DTAVSQTPKYLVTQMGNDKSIKCEQNLGHDTMYWYKQDSKKFLKIMFSYNNKELIINETVPNRFSPKSPDKAHLNLHINSLELGDSAVYFCASSRGEGTGELFFGEGSRLTVL.

For this clonotype: One end of the junction is discordant with germline, which a read error may explain. Since the library was made to target alpha chains, this beta chain is a stray read and its abundance is not meaningful. The V and J genes are TRBV20-1 and TRBJ1-1, with no clear D. The CDR3 runs 13 residues. CDR1 DFQATT and CDR2 SNEGSKA come from the germline V gene (reference sequence). The CDR3 protein is CSARGSMKTEAFF. The CDR3 region has the DNA TGCAGTGCCCGAGGGTCAATGAAGACTGAAGCTTTCTTT.

Worth noting for this clonotype: A library prepared for alpha chains yielded this beta chain as an off-target read; its size is of little meaning. The chain recombines TRBV15 with TRBJ2-5, with D unresolved. The CDR3 sequence is 13 residues long. CDR1 is LNHNV and CDR2 is YYDKDF in the germline V gene (reference sequence). Trimming removed 2 bases from V and 2 bases from J, with 6 bases in between. The CDR3 coding sequence is TGTGCCACCAGCAGACAGTTTCAAGAGACCCAGTACTTC. Protein sequence: CATSRQFQETQYF.

By sample share, this clonotype is medium-sized. A library prepared for alpha chains yielded this beta chain as an off-target read; its size is of little meaning. The chain joins TRBV27 to TRBJ2-3; D call uncertain. The CDR3 spans 13 residues. The V gene's germline CDR1 is MNHEY and CDR2 SMNVEV (reference sequence). The V end lost 4 bases, the J end lost 4 bases, and 9 bases lay between the germline ends. The CDR3 loop reads CASSSQYADTQYF. The CDR3 nucleotides read TGTGCCAGCAGTTCACAGTACGCAGATACGCAGTATTTT.

As concerns this clonotype: A library prepared for alpha chains yielded this beta chain as an off-target read; its size is of little meaning. The V gene is TRBV29-1, the J gene TRBJ2-7; perhaps TRBD2 as D (5 bases). V lost 1 base to trimming and J lost 3 bases, with 13 bases between them. The CDR3 is 14 residues long. Germline CDR1 and CDR2: SQVTM and ANQGSEA. CDR3 nucleotides: TGCAGCGTTGAAGTGGAACGGGGATTCTACGAGCAGTACTTC. It yields the protein CSVEVERGFYEQYF.

This clonotype ranks as medium-sized (0.01 to 0.1%). The library was built for alpha chains, so this beta chain is an off-target read and its size means little. The V call is TRBV19, the J call TRBJ1-1; the D gene is possibly TRBD1 (5 bases). Germline V gives CDR1 LNHDA, CDR2 SQIVND (reference sequence). V lost 0 bases, J lost 11 bases, and 13 bases lay in between. This CDR3 comprises 13 residues. The CDR3 nucleotides read TGTGCCAGTAGTATAGAAAGGGGAAGATACGCTTTCTTT. Protein sequence: CASSIERGRYAFF.

By sample share, this clonotype is medium-sized. A library made for alpha chains picked up this beta chain off target, so its size means little. V gene TRBV5-1 combines with J gene TRBJ2-5; D may be TRBD2 (5 bases). Germline assignment: CDR1 SGHRS and CDR2 YFSETQ. This CDR3 contains 18 residues. Trimming removed 0 bases from V and 4 bases from J, with 22 bases in between. The CDR3 spells CASSLGGFSQAAGETQYF. The CDR3, as DNA: TGCGCCAGCAGCTTGGGGGGTTTCTCCCAAGCGGCGGGAGAGACCCAGTACTTC.

Relative to its sample, this clonotype is medium-sized. Because the library targeted alpha chains, this beta chain is an off-target read whose size means little. This sequence joins TRBV7-2 and TRBJ2-5; D uncertain. The germline V gene has CDR1 SGHTA and CDR2 FQGNSA. The CDR3 totals 14 residues. Trimming shortened V by 5 bases and J by 1 base, and 11 bases separated the two germline ends. The CDR3 DNA reads TGTGCCAGCAGCCCCTACGGTCGCCAAGAGACCCAGTACTTC. Translating gives CASSPYGRQETQYF.

The sample holds many counts of this clonotype. This beta chain is an unintended read in a library built for alpha chains; its size means little. This sequence joins TRBV7-9 and TRBJ1-2; D call uncertain. CDR3 length: 16 amino acids. Between the trimmed V and J ends, which lost 1 base and 0 bases, there was a span of 12 bases. The germline CDR1 and CDR2 sequences are SEHNR and FQNEAQ (reference sequence). This CDR3 is CASSLGGGATNYGYTF. The CDR3 bases are TGTGCCAGCAGCTTAGGGGGAGGCGCTACTAACTATGGCTACACCTTC. Drawing the rest from reference TRBV7-9 and TRBJ1-2, the complete variable domain is DTGVSQNPRHKITKRGQNVTFRCDPISEHNRLYWYRQTLGQGPEFLTYFQNEAQLEKSRLLSDRFSAERPKGSFSTLEIQRTEQGDSAMYLCASSLGGGATNYGYTFGSGTRLTVV.

This clonotype appeared many times. In a library made to pick up alpha chains, this beta chain is a stray read with a size that means little. The rearrangement joins TRBV20-1 to TRBJ2-5; 7 bases map to TRBD1. This CDR3 comprises 15 residues. The germline gives CDR1 DFQATT, CDR2 SNEGSKA (reference sequence). J lost 8 bases, V lost 0 bases, and 12 bases had no gene match. The CDR3, as DNA: TGCAGTGCTAGAGAGCACAGGGGAAGGGGTGTTACCCAGTACTTC. Translation: CSAREHRGRGVTQYF.

This clonotype has a count of ten or more. This beta chain came through as a stray read in a library set up for alpha chains, and its size says little. The V gene is TRBV6-2 or TRBV6-3, the J gene TRBJ2-2, with TRBD2 matching over 9 bases. V was pared by 5 bases and J by 1 base, with 8 bases of the junction left unmatched. CDR1 is MNHEY, CDR2 SVGEGT, per germline. The CDR3 is made up of 17 amino acids. The CDR3 coding sequence is TGTGCCAGCAGTCCACCTCGACTAGCGGAGAACACCGGGGAGCTGTTTTTT. Protein sequence: CASSPPRLAENTGELFF.